This TCR beta chain was obtained from a study of control samples from healthy donors and cancer patients. The germline V gene encodes CDR1 LGHNA and CDR2 YNFKEQ. The CDR3 covers 13 residues. Between the trimmed V and J ends, which lost 0 bases and 3 bases, there was a span of 6 bases. Method: immunoSEQ multiplex PCR; TCRdb's copy keeps in-frame clones and lacks some. The sample has 55,000 to 75,000 clones, around 87% seen once; the top ten hold 2% to 2.5%. The source is a woman aged 50 to 60 with head and neck cancer. The specimen was PBMCs. The chain carries TRBV4-2 and TRBJ2-7; D gene uncertain. The CDR3 DNA is TGTGCCAGCAGCCAAGATCGCAGCTACGAGCAGTACTTC. It is translated as CASSQDRSYEQYF.